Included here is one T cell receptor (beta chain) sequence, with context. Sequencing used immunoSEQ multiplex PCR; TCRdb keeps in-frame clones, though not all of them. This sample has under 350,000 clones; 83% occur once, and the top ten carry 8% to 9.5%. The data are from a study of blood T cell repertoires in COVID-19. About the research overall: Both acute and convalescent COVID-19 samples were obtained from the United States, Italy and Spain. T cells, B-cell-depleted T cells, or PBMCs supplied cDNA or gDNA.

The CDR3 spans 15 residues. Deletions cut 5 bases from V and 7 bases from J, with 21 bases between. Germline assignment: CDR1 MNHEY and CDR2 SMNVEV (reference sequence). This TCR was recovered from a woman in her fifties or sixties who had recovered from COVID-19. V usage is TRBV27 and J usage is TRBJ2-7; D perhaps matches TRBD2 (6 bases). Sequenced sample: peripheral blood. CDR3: CASSGGTPRVYEQYF. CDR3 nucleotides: TGTGCCAGCAGTGGCGGGACCCCTCGGGTTTATGAGCAGTACTTC.